This T cell receptor beta chain was obtained from a study of human T cells and chemical hapten exposure. Overall study context: Sensitization used 2% DPC on roughly 2 cm by roughly 2 cm upper inner arm skin.

Overall study results and limits: Expanded TCRs created a significantly greater count of big CDR3 similarity clusters than controls did.

Separate cDNA molecules received unique molecular identifiers, which the library attached to them. One entry per CDR3 protein results from TCRdb running MiXCR on the RACE reads. Here the sample spans approximately 80,000 distinct CDR3 sequences, 7.5% to 9.5% being singletons. This clonotype was seen at least ten times. What it recognizes is unknown. Time point in this sample: patch test 1, 2 weeks after DPC sensitization. The treatment is: therapeutic diphenylcyclopropenone sensitization with weekly scalp DPC. Patients had alopecia, were aged 18 to 70, and were not pregnant. Germline values: CDR1 DFQATT, CDR2 SNEGSKA (reference sequence). V was trimmed by 5 bases and J by 7 bases, leaving 15 bases between them. The CDR3 totals 13 residues.

The J gene is TRBJ2-1, the V gene TRBV20-1, with D possibly matching TRBD2 (5 bases). The receptor's source is a woman aged 25-40 years with alopecia areata. Some clones in this sample may be carry-over from other donors' samples. This specimen was whole blood, taken in connection with sensitization to the hapten diphenylcyclopropenone (DPC). CDR3 in amino acids: CSASDYAGNEQFF. The CDR3 DNA follows: TGCAGTGCTTCAGACTACGCCGGGAATGAGCAGTTCTTC.